These 5 T cell receptor beta chains originate from one sample sequenced in a study of blood T cell repertoires in COVID-19. Produced via immunoSEQ multiplex PCR; TCRdb's table is partial and in-frame only. The table records some 40,000 clones, over 75% of them present only once. The sequenced sample was peripheral blood. The source is a human donor in a cohort sampled during active COVID-19.

The V call is TRBV30, the J call TRBJ2-5; 8 bases align to TRBD2. Germline lookup yields CDR1 GTSNPN and CDR2 SVGIG (reference sequence). V lost 2 bases, J lost 5 bases, and 19 bases stayed unmatched. This CDR3 is 18 amino acids long. The chain's CDR3 is CAWSLGLSLAGRKETQYF. The CDR3, as DNA: TGTGCCTGGAGTCTGGGGCTTTCGTTAGCGGGAAGGAAGGAGACCCAGTACTTC.

The chain couples TRBV4-3 to TRBJ1-1; 7 nucleotides line up with TRBD1. Germline CDR1 LGHNA, CDR2 YSLEER. Trimming cost V 4 bases and J 3 bases; bases outside gene matches: 14. The CDR3 is 17 residues long. CDR3 residues: CASSPRVTGAGDTEAFF. CDR3 coding DNA: TGCGCCAGCAGCCCCCGGGTTACAGGGGCGGGCGACACTGAAGCTTTCTTT.

There are a few counts of this clone. The chain employs TRBV7-9 and TRBJ2-2; TRBD1 matches 7 bases. V lost 1 base to trimming and J lost 4 bases; unmatched junction nucleotides: 3. The germline gives CDR1 SEHNR, CDR2 FQNEAQ (reference sequence). CDR3 length: 15 residues. The CDR3 bases are TGTGCCAGCAGCTTAGTGTCAGGGGGCACCGGGGAGCTGTTTTTT. As protein: CASSLVSGGTGELFF.

This clone was counted only a few times. The chain combines TRBV2 with TRBJ2-3; D might be TRBD1 (5 bases). The CDR3 contains 18 residues. V gave up 8 bases and J gave up 0 bases, with 24 bases separating them. Germline V gene sequence: CDR1 SNHLY, CDR2 FYNNEI. Here the CDR3 reads CASRPPRTLRSSTDTQYF. The DNA of the CDR3 is TGTGCCAGCCGACCACCCCGGACATTGCGGTCCAGCACAGATACGCAGTATTTT.

V is TRBV5-1 and J is TRBJ2-4; weak D call: TRBD1 (6 bases). The V and J ends lost 4 bases and 6 bases respectively, with 23 bases between them. This CDR3 comprises 17 residues. Germline values: CDR1 SGHRS, CDR2 YFSETQ. CDR3 sequence (DNA): TGCGCCAGCAGCCCCGTCGGTGTTGGTTTCAGGGGAAACATTCAGTACTTC. Protein: CASSPVGVGFRGNIQYF.